This T cell receptor beta chain was sequenced during a study of T cells in Graves' hyperthyroidism and ophthalmopathy. Points from the study as a whole: Also found in blood were most expanded thyroid clonotypes above 0.001.

As for this clonotype: The antigen remains unidentified.

From RNA transcripts, TCR beta CDR3 regions were amplified. When the TCR CDR3 underwent first-round RT-PCR, the HTBI primer set was used. TCRdb ran MiXCR on the multiplex PCR reads and lists one entry per CDR3 protein. The sample includes a few hundred thousand distinct CDR3 sequences, approximately 18% of them seen just once. Germline CDR1 MDHEN, CDR2 SYDVKM. The V and J ends lost 3 bases and 7 bases, in that order; junction bases with no gene match: 7. The CDR3 covers 14 residues. The V and J genes are TRBV28 and TRBJ2-7; 9 bases line up with TRBD1. This clonotype was obtained from a middle-aged man with Graves' ophthalmopathy. Source material: blood. CDR3 sequence: CASSLSQGAEEQYF. CDR3 nucleotide sequence: TGTGCCAGCAGTTTGTCACAGGGGGCTGAAGAGCAGTACTTC.